The 5 T cell receptor beta chains below were found in one sample sequenced in a study of blood T cell repertoires in COVID-19. Data came from immunoSEQ multiplex PCR; TCRdb stores just in-frame clones and leaves some out. Altogether fewer than 300,000 clones are present, about 82% being singletons, with the ten largest covering less than 6.5%. Sequencing input: peripheral blood. The receptors derive from a man aged 45-65 years with active or convalescent COVID-19.

The V gene is TRBV5-1, the J gene TRBJ2-1; the match to TRBD2 covers 7 bases. CDR3 length: 15 amino acids. Looked up from germline, CDR1 is SGHRS and CDR2 is YFSETQ. V was pared by 6 bases and J by 8 bases, with 14 bases of the junction left unmatched. The CDR3 protein is CASTPGGGVFYEQFF. The DNA for the CDR3 is TGCGCCAGCACCCCGGGGGGAGGGGTTTTTTATGAGCAGTTCTTC.

The V and J genes are TRBV7-9 and TRBJ1-5; D is ambiguous. V was trimmed by 7 bases and J by 3 bases, leaving 16 bases between them. Germline assignment: CDR1 SEHNR and CDR2 FQNEAQ (reference sequence). CDR3 length equals 15 residues. The CDR3 DNA reads TGTGCCAGCATCCCGGCGGGGTTGGACAATCAGCCCCAGCATTTT. It encodes CASIPAGLDNQPQHF.

The chain carries TRBV19 and TRBJ2-1, with D uncertain. The V end lost 3 bases, the J end lost 5 bases, and 20 bases lay between the germline ends. This CDR3 has 17 amino acids. Germline CDR1 reads LNHDA; CDR2 reads SQIVND (reference sequence). This chain's CDR3 is CASSIRKLEGAHNEQFF. CDR3 in DNA: TGTGCCAGTAGTATCAGAAAGTTGGAAGGAGCACACAATGAGCAGTTCTTC.

The CDR3 coding sequence is TGTGCCAGCAGCCAAGATGCAGGGGGCTATGGCTACACCTTC. It yields the protein CASSQDAGGYGYTF. The V and J genes are TRBV3-1 (or the pseudogene TRBV3-2) and TRBJ1-2; 7 bases match TRBD1. Germline trimming cut 0 bases from V and 4 bases from J; bases unmatched to any gene: 2. The germline V gene has CDR1 LGHDT and CDR2 YNNKEL (reference sequence). CDR3 size: 14 residues.

The chain has TRBV5-6 and TRBJ2-2; D may be TRBD2 (7 bases). CDR1 is SGHDT, CDR2 YYEEEE, per germline. CDR3 length: 15 residues. V lost 4 bases and J 4 bases, leaving 14 bases between the germline ends. DNA of the CDR3: TGTGCCAGCAGCGCCTTAGGGGGGGTCACCGGGGAGCTGTTTTTT. Protein: CASSALGGVTGELFF.